The T cell receptor beta chain under discussion was sequenced for a study of T cell responses to AZD1222 COVID-19 vaccine. Method: immunoSEQ multiplex PCR; TCRdb's copy keeps in-frame clones and lacks some. The sample contains 100,000 or so clones, about 88% of which appear only once. The receptor comes from an adult in good health. The sequencing used peripheral blood, collected on day 0 of AZD1222 vaccination.

CDR3 nucleotides: TGTGCCAGCAGCTTAGAAGTTTCACCCCTCCACTTT. It specifies CASSLEVSPLHF. The chain recombines TRBV11-2 with TRBJ1-6; D is unresolved. Germline CDR1 is SGHAT and CDR2 is FQNNGV. CDR3 size: 12 residues. Trimming took 0 bases from V and 9 from J, leaving 3 bases between them.